The entry that follows covers one TCR beta chain sequence. As handled by the study authors: Junction-only immunoSEQ data arrived without quality scores, meaning filtering differed. This table comes from immunoSEQ multiplex PCR, and its TCRdb copy is limited to in-frame clones, with some not included. D and trimming were read from the DNA, whereas the V and J calls and clone size are those reported in that table. In the table there are about 680,000 clones, about 92% of which are singletons. This record comes from a study of shared clonotypes between healthy human individuals. Naive CD8 cells were CD45RO-negative, positively selected for CCR7, excluding terminally differentiated effector memory CD45RA+ cells. What was sequenced was naive CD8+ T cells sorted from blood. This receptor was obtained from a man younger than 45 in good health.

The CDR3 DNA reads as TGTGCCAGCACCACTCAATCGGGGAGCTCCTACAATGAGCAGTTCTTC. Encoded protein: CASTTQSGSSYNEQFF. The chain couples TRBV7-9 to TRBJ2-1; D is possibly TRBD2 (5 bases). Germline CDR1 and CDR2: SEHNR and FQNEAQ (reference sequence). This CDR3 spans 16 amino acids. V dropped 7 bases and J dropped 0 bases, with 16 bases sitting between them.